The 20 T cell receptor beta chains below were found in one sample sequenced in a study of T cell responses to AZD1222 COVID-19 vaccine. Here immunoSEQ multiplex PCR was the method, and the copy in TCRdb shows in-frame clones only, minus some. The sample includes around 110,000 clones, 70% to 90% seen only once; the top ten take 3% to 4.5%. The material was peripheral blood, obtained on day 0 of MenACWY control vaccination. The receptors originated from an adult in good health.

Here the CDR3 DNA reads TGTGCCAGCAGTTACTCGTTTGTGGGGAACTATGGCTACACCTTC. Protein sequence: CASSYSFVGNYGYTF. V and J are TRBV6-5 and TRBJ1-2; D not resolved. Germline values: CDR1 MNHEY, CDR2 SVGAGI. With 0 bases removed from V and 2 bases from J, the gap between germline ends came to 10 bases. The CDR3 contains 15 residues.

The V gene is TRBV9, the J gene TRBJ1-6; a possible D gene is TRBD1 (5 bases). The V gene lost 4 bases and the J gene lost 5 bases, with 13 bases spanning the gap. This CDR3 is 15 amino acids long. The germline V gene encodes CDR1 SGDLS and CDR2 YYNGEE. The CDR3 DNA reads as TGTGCCAGCAGCCCCCGGACGGGGCATAATTCACCCCTCCACTTT. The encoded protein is CASSPRTGHNSPLHF.

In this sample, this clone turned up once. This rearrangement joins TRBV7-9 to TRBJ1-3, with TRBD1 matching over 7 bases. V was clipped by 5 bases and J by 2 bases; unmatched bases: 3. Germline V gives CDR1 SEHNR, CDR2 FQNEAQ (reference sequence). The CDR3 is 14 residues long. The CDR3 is CASSKDRAGNTIYF. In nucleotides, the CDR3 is TGTGCCAGCAGCAAAGACAGGGCTGGAAACACCATATATTTT.

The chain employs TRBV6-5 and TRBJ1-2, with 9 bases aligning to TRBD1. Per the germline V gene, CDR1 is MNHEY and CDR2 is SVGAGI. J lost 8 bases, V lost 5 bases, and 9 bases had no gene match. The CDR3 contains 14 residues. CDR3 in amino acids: CASSQQQGARGYTF. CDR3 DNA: TGTGCCAGCAGTCAACAACAGGGGGCGCGGGGCTACACCTTC.

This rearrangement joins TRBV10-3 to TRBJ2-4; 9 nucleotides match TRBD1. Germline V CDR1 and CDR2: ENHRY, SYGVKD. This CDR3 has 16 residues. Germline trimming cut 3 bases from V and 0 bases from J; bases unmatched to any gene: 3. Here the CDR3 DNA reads TGTGCCATCAGTGACGGGACAGGGCTAGCCAAAAACATTCAGTACTTC. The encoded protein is CAISDGTGLAKNIQYF.

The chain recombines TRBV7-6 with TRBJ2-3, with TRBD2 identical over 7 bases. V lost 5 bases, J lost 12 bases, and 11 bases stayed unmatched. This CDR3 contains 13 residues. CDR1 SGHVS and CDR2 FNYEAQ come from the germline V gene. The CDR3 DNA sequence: TGTGCCAGCAGCCCCCAGGAGCGGGGTAATCAGTATTTT. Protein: CASSPQERGNQYF.

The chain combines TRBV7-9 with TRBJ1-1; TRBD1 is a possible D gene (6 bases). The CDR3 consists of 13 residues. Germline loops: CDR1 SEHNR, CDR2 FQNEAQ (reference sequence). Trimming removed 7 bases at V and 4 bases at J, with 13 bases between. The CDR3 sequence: CASIRGASTEAFF. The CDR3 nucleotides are TGTGCCAGCATAAGGGGGGCCAGCACTGAAGCTTTCTTT.

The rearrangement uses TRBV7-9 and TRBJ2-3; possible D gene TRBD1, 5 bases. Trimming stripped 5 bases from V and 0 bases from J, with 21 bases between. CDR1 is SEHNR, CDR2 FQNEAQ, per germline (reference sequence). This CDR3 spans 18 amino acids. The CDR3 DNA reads TGTGCCAGCAGCCCCAAAGGTACGACAGCGCCAAGCACAGATACGCAGTATTTT. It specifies CASSPKGTTAPSTDTQYF.

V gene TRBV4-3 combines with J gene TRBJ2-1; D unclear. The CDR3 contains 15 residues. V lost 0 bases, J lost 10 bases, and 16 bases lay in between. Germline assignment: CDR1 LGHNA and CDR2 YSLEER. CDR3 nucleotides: TGCGCCAGCAGCCAAGATCGTAACCGCTTTAACGAGCAGTTCTTC. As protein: CASSQDRNRFNEQFF.

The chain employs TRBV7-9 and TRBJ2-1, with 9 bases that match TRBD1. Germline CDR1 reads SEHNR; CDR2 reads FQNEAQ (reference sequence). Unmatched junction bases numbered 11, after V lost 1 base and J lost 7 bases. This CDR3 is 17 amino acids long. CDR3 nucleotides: TGTGCCAGCAGCTTAGGCTACCGGGACAGGGTGAGGAATGAGCAGTTCTTC. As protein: CASSLGYRDRVRNEQFF.

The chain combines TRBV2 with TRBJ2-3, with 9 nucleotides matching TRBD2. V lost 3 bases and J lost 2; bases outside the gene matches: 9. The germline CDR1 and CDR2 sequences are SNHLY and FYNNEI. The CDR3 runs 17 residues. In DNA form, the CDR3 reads TGTGCCAGCAGTGAGTCTCTAGCGGGGTTAAACACAGATACGCAGTATTTT. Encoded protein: CASSESLAGLNTDTQYF.

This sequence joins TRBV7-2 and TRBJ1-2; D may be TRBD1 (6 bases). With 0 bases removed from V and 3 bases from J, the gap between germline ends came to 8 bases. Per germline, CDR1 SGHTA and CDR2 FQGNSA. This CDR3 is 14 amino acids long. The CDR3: CASSLAGADYGYTF. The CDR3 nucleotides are TGTGCCAGCAGCTTAGCGGGGGCAGACTATGGCTACACCTTC.

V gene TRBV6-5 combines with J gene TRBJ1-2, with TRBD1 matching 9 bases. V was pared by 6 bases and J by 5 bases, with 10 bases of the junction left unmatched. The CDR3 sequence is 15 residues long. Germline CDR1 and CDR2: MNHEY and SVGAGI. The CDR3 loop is CASSRGQGMSYGYTF. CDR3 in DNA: TGTGCCAGCAGCCGAGGACAGGGGATGAGTTATGGCTACACCTTC.

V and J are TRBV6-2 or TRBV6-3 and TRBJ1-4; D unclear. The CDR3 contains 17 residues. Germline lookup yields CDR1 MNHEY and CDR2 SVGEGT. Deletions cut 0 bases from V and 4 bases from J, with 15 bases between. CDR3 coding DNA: TGTGCCAGCAGTTACTCTGGTTTTTTACAGTTTAATGAAAAACTGTTTTTT. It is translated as CASSYSGFLQFNEKLFF.

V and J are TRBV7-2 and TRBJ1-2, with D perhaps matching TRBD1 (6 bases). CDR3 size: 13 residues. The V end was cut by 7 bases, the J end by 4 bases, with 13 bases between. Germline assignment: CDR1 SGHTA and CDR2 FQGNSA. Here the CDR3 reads CASKADRIYGYTF. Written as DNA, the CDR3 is TGTGCCAGCAAAGCGGACAGAATCTATGGCTACACCTTC. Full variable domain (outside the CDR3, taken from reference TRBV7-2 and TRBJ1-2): GAGVSQSPSNKVTEKGKDVELRCDPISGHTALYWYRQSLGQGLEFLIYFQGNSAPDKSGLPSDRFSAERTGGSVSTLTIQRTQQEDSAVYLCASKADRIYGYTFGSGTRLTVV.

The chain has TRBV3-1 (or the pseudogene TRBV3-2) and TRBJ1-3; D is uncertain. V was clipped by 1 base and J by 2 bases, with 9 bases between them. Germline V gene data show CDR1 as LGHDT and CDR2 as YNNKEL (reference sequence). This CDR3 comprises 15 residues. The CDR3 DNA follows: TGTGCCAGCAGCCAAGTTTACTCGGCTGGAAACACCATATATTTT. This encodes CASSQVYSAGNTIYF.

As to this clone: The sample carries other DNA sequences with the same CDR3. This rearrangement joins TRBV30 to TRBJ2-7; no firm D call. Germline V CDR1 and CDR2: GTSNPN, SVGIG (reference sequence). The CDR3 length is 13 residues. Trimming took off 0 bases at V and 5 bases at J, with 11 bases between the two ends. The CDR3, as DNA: TGTGCCTGGAGTGTACTCCGAGGCCACGAGCAGTACTTC. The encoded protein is CAWSVLRGHEQYF.

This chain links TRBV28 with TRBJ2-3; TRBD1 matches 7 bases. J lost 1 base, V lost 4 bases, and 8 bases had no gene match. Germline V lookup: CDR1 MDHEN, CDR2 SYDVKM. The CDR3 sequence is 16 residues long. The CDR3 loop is CASSSDRESGTDTQYF. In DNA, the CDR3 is TGTGCCAGCAGTTCAGACAGGGAAAGCGGCACAGATACGCAGTATTTT.

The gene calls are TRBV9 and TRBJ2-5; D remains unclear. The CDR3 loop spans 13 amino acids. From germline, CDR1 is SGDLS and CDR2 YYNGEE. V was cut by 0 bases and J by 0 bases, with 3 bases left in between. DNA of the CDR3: TGTGCCAGCAGCGTAGGGAACCAAGAGACCCAGTACTTC. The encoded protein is CASSVGNQETQYF.

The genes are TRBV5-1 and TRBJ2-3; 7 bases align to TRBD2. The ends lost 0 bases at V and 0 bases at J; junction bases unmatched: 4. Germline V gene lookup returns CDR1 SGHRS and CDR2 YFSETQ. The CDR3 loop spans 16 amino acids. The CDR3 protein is CASSLGLAESTDTQYF. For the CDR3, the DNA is TGCGCCAGCAGCTTGGGGCTAGCGGAGAGCACAGATACGCAGTATTTT.